This is a list of T cell receptor beta chains from one sample in a study of T-cell memory formation after mild COVID-19. TCRdb analysed the 5' RACE reads with MiXCR anew, one entry per CDR3 protein. The top ten clones hold 12% of a sample with under 200,000 distinct CDR3 sequences, about a third of them seen once. The source material was PBMCs or a T cell subset sorted from them (not recorded which). Source of these receptors: an adult woman who had mild COVID-19 (a few samples of this study predate the infection). Cell type and time point are not known. CDR3s include the opening cysteine and the closing phenylalanine or tryptophan. Each record gives: J gene, V gene, clone size, D gene, CDR3 DNA, CDR3 protein. The D gene is left open where the match is weak. A clone size is listed for some rows: how often the clone was seen (once, few, many), or a class if it is expanded.

TRBJ2-5 TRBV7-8 few . TGTGCCAGCAGCCCGTACGACGTCGGGGCACAAAACCAGTACTTC CASSPYDVGAQNQYF
TRBJ2-2 TRBV5-1 . TRBD2 TGCGCCAGCAGCCCATCGACTAGCGGGAGAGGAACCGGGGAGCTGTTTTTT CASSPSTSGRGTGELFF
TRBJ2-5 TRBV5-1 many . TGCGCCAGCAGCTGGGGCCTTTTCGGGACCCAAGAGACCCAGTACTTC CASSWGLFGTQETQYF
TRBJ2-7 TRBV6-5 once TRBD1 TGTGCCAGCAGTTCGCCCTCCGGGACAGGGGGCTCTAACGAGCAGTACTTC CASSSPSGTGGSNEQYF
TRBJ1-4 TRBV10-3 few . TGTGCCATCAGTGAGTCGACCGGCGTTCCTAATGAAAAACTGTTTTTT CAISESTGVPNEKLFF
TRBJ2-7 TRBV6-5 . TRBD1 TGTGCCAGCAGTCAGGGACAGGGATCCCTCTACGAGCAGTACTTC CASSQGQGSLYEQYF
TRBJ2-6 TRBV6-2/TRBV6-3 . . TGTGCCAGCACCCCAGGCGTGGTCTCTGGGGCCAACGTCCTGACTTTC CASTPGVVSGANVLTF
TRBJ2-5 TRBV9 . . TGTGCCAGCAGCCCATATACCTCAGACAGGCAAGAGACCCAGTACTTC CASSPYTSDRQETQYF
TRBJ2-7 TRBV27 . . TGTGCCAGCAGTTTAAAGAGCTCCTACGAGCAGTACTTC CASSLKSSYEQYF
TRBJ2-5 TRBV29-1 . TRBD1 TGCAGCGTTGATTCGGGACAGGGGGAGACCCAGTACTTC CSVDSGQGETQYF
TRBJ2-1 TRBV9 . . TGTGCCAGCAGCGTAAATGCGTTACTACACACGAATGAGCAGTTCTTC CASSVNALLHTNEQFF
TRBJ2-1 TRBV5-6 . . TGTGCCAGCAGCTCCCCCAGGGGGGCCGTCAATGAGCAGTTCTTC CASSSPRGAVNEQFF
TRBJ2-3 TRBV6-6 few TRBD2 TGTGCCAGCAGTTACTTCACTAGCGGGGGGGCTGGTGATACGCAGTATTTT CASSYFTSGGAGDTQYF
TRBJ1-1 TRBV19 . . TGTGCCAGTAGTGCCGCGGTGGGTGCTGAAGCTTTCTTT CASSAAVGAEAFF
TRBJ2-1 TRBV5-1 few . TGCGCCAGCAGCGGGGGTGTTAGATACAATGAGCAGTTCTTC CASSGGVRYNEQFF
TRBJ2-1 TRBV4-1 . TRBD2 TGCGCCAGCAGCCCCGGGACTAGCGGGAGATTTGAGCAGTTCTTC CASSPGTSGRFEQFF
TRBJ2-1 TRBV20-1 few . TGCAGTGCTTTTAGACCCTCGTTCGGTGAGCAGTTCTTC CSAFRPSFGEQFF
TRBJ2-3 TRBV4-1 few . TGCGCCAGCAGCCAAGAGCAAAGGACGCGCTCAGATACGCAGTATTTT CASSQEQRTRSDTQYF
TRBJ2-7 TRBV6-5 few . TGTGCCAGCAGGTCAAACCCCTCCTACGAGCAGTACTTC CASRSNPSYEQYF
TRBJ1-2 TRBV20-1 few TRBD1 TGCAGTGCTAGTGGACCGGGACAGGGTAACTATGGCTACACCTTC CSASGPGQGNYGYTF
TRBJ2-3 TRBV20-1 . . TGCAGTGCTACGAACTACAACACAGATACGCAGTATTTT CSATNYNTDTQYF
TRBJ1-2 TRBV11-2 . TRBD1 TGTGCCAGCAGCCCGGGACAGCTGGGGGGCTACACCTTC CASSPGQLGGYTF
TRBJ2-2 TRBV5-4 many . TGTGCCAGCAGCCCCTACACCGCCAGGGACACCGGGGAGCTGTTTTTT CASSPYTARDTGELFF
TRBJ2-7 TRBV24-1 few . TGTGCCACCAGTGATCCGACAGGTAGACTTCACGAGCAGTACTTC CATSDPTGRLHEQYF
TRBJ1-5 TRBV5-6 . . TGTGCCAGCAGCATCAGGGGTGGCAATCAGCCCCAGCATTTT CASSIRGGNQPQHF
TRBJ1-2 TRBV20-1 once TRBD1 TGCAGTGCTAGAGAGTTGACAGGGGGTACCTTC CSARELTGGTF
TRBJ2-7 TRBV3-1 few TRBD2 TGTGCCAGCAGCCGAGGACTAGTCTCCTACGAGCAGTACTTC CASSRGLVSYEQYF
TRBJ2-5 TRBV6-5 . . TGTGCCAGCAGTTTTCACCGACAGGCCCGAGGAGAGACCCAGTACTTC CASSFHRQARGETQYF
TRBJ2-1 TRBV7-2 medium-sized . TGTGCCAGCAGCTTAGTTGGCGGAAACGACAATGAGCAGTTCTTC CASSLVGGNDNEQFF
TRBJ1-1 TRBV20-1 . TRBD1 TGCAGTGCGGCCGGGACAGGGGACGCAGCTTTCTTT CSAAGTGDAAFF
TRBJ2-7 TRBV7-9 few TRBD2 TGTGCCAGCAGCTTAGAGGTAGCGGGAGGGTTCGAGCAGTACTTC CASSLEVAGGFEQYF
TRBJ2-7 TRBV5-1 once . TGCGCCAGCAGCTTGGGGAGGGATACCTACGAGCAGTACTTC CASSLGRDTYEQYF
TRBJ2-1 TRBV29-1 few . TGCAGCGTCACCCTTGGACTAGAGCAGTTCTTC CSVTLGLEQFF
TRBJ2-1 TRBV20-1 . TRBD1 TGCAGTGCTAAAAAGTCGGACAGGGGAGGCAATGAGCAGTTCTTC CSAKKSDRGGNEQFF
TRBJ2-7 TRBV29-1 . TRBD1 TGCAGCGTACGGGACAGGGGGACCTACGAGCAGTACTTC CSVRDRGTYEQYF
TRBJ2-5 TRBV5-1 . . TGCGCCAGCAGGACCGGAACGCAAGAGACCCAGTACTTC CASRTGTQETQYF
TRBJ2-7 TRBV7-9 . TRBD2 TGTGCCAGCAGCTTAGGAGCGGGAGCCTACGAGCAGTACTTC CASSLGAGAYEQYF
TRBJ1-1 TRBV7-9 . . TGTGCCAGCAGCTTCGAGGGGGTGAACACTGAAGCTTTCTTT CASSFEGVNTEAFF
TRBJ1-5 TRBV11-3 . . TGTGCCAGCAGCTTAGGTCAGCCCCAGCATTTT CASSLGQPQHF
TRBJ1-2 TRBV7-2 few TRBD1 TGTGCCAGCAGCCAGGGACAGCTCTATGGCTACACCTTC CASSQGQLYGYTF
TRBJ2-1 TRBV7-8 . TRBD2 TGTGCCAGCACCATGGGGGACGGAAGCGGGACCAATGAGCAGTTCTTC CASTMGDGSGTNEQFF
TRBJ2-7 TRBV29-1 . TRBD1 TGCAGCGTTGACGGGACAGGGGACTACGAGCAGTACTTC CSVDGTGDYEQYF
TRBJ2-2 TRBV7-2 . . TGTGCCAGCAGCTTACACACAGGGGGGGTGGCCGGGGAGCTGTTTTTT CASSLHTGGVAGELFF
TRBJ2-7 TRBV2 . . TGTGCCAGCAGCCCCCGGGGGACCTACGAGCAGTACTTC CASSPRGTYEQYF
TRBJ2-7 TRBV6-6 few TRBD1 TGTGCCAGCAGTTATGATGGGACAGCTTACGAGCAGTACTTC CASSYDGTAYEQYF
TRBJ2-7 TRBV29-1 . . TGCAGCGTTGAGTCTTTTGACAGGTCCCACGAGCAGTACTTC CSVESFDRSHEQYF
TRBJ2-3 TRBV7-8 . . TGTGCCAGCAGCCGCGGGACCAGCACAGATACGCAGTATTTT CASSRGTSTDTQYF
TRBJ2-7 TRBV11-2 . . TGTGCCAGCAGCCCCGGGACGGCGGGGGAGCAGTACTTC CASSPGTAGEQYF
TRBJ2-7 TRBV10-3 few TRBD1 TGTGCCATCAGTTCCACCTGGGACAGGGCTAGCTCCTACGAGCAGTACTTC CAISSTWDRASSYEQYF
TRBJ2-7 TRBV7-2 . . TGTGCCAGCAGCTTAGGAAGAAGCGAGCAGTACTTC CASSLGRSEQYF
TRBJ2-1 TRBV11-3 many TRBD2 TGTGCCAGCAGCTTAGCGGGAGGGCCAATGCAGGGGCCTTACAATGAGCAGTTCTTC CASSLAGGPMQGPYNEQFF
TRBJ1-1 TRBV7-8 few . TGTGCCAGCACCCCCTCCACTCGGGGCTCCATGAACACTGAAGCTTTCTTT CASTPSTRGSMNTEAFF
TRBJ1-3 TRBV12-3/TRBV12-4 . . TGTGCCAGCAGTTTATGGGCAGGGCCCGGAAACACCATATATTTT CASSLWAGPGNTIYF
TRBJ2-3 TRBV7-2 . . TGTGCCAGCAGCTTAGTGTCGGCAGATACGCAGTATTTT CASSLVSADTQYF
TRBJ1-6 TRBV9 . TRBD1 TGTGCCAGCAGCGTTGGACAGGGACTTACACCCCTCCACTTT CASSVGQGLTPLHF
TRBJ2-7 TRBV6-2/TRBV6-3 few . TGTGCCAGCAGTTACTCAGAACTATCCTACGAGCAGTACTTC CASSYSELSYEQYF
TRBJ2-1 TRBV30 . TRBD2 TGTGCCCGGACTAGCGGGGTTTCCTACAATGAGCAGTTCTTC CARTSGVSYNEQFF
TRBJ2-3 TRBV24-1 few TRBD2 TGTGCCACCAGTGACCATAGAGGACTAGCGGGGGTGTCAGATACGCAGTATTTT CATSDHRGLAGVSDTQYF
TRBJ1-4 TRBV7-9 . TRBD1 TGTGCCAGCAGTTCCGGACAGGCGGCTAATGAAAAACTGTTTTTT CASSSGQAANEKLFF
TRBJ1-2 TRBV12-3/TRBV12-4 . . TGTGCCAGCATCAGCTGGGGCAGCGCTGATTCCGATGGCTACACCTTC CASISWGSADSDGYTF